This record covers a single T cell receptor beta chain. Germline V gene sequence: CDR1 SEHNR, CDR2 FQNEAQ (reference sequence). The CDR3 has 13 amino acids. J was trimmed by 4 bases and V by 5 bases; bases with no gene match: 3. These data belong to a study of blood T cell repertoires in COVID-19. As originally analysed: Estimation of nucleated cell counts relied on the amplification of reference gene primers. Only in-frame clones appear in the TCRdb table, and some are missing; sequencing was by immunoSEQ multiplex PCR. That table gives V, J and clone size, and the DNA gave D and trimming. The repertoire holds fewer than 400,000 clones, with 80% to 90% as singletons.

Sequenced input: PBMCs or T cells enriched from blood (not recorded which). The receptor was isolated from a man aged 25 to 40 who had recovered from COVID-19. The rearrangement uses TRBV7-9 and TRBJ1-2; 8 nucleotides align to TRBD1. CDR3 DNA: TGTGCCAGCAGCCTGACAGGGGCCTATGGCTACACCTTC. Encoded protein: CASSLTGAYGYTF.